Listed below are T cell receptor beta chains from one sample, sequenced in a study of blood T cell repertoires in COVID-19. TCRdb keeps only in-frame clones here, not all; method: immunoSEQ multiplex PCR. The table shows 360,000 or so clones, with almost 90% occurring only once. Sequencing was performed on peripheral blood. Every receptor here comes from a man younger than 35 with active or convalescent COVID-19. Each CDR3 is given with its conserved first and last residue. A D gene is named only where the DNA matches it firmly. Clone size is shown for a subset of rows, as once, few, many or a class of expanded clone.

V	J	size	D	DNA	CDR3
TRBV5-1	TRBJ2-1	-	-	TGCGCCAGCAGCTTGGTATTGGGCCGTATGGATGAGCAGTTCTTC	CASSLVLGRMDEQFF
TRBV4-2	TRBJ2-5	once	TRBD2	TGTGCCAGCAGCCCAAAGACTAGCGGGAGGGCCAGAGAGACCCAGTACTTC	CASSPKTSGRARETQYF
TRBV12-3/TRBV12-4	TRBJ2-5	-	-	TGTGCCAGCAGCCCAGTGGCAGAAGAGACCCAGTACTTC	CASSPVAEETQYF
TRBV12-3/TRBV12-4	TRBJ2-7	-	-	TGTGCCAGCAGTTTGATGGGCTGCGAGCAGTACTTC	CASSLMGCEQYF
TRBV7-2	TRBJ1-4	-	TRBD1	TGTGCCAGCAGCCCGCGTCTACCACAGGGGGGAGATCTTAATGAAAAACTGTTTTTT	CASSPRLPQGGDLNEKLFF
TRBV7-2	TRBJ1-5	-	-	TGTGCCAGCAGCTTAATGGGACAAACTTTTAGCAATCAGCCCCAGCATTTT	CASSLMGQTFSNQPQHF
TRBV2	TRBJ2-1	once	-	TGTGCCAGCAGTAAAGGGGGGCTCCAAGACAATGAGCAGTTCTTC	CASSKGGLQDNEQFF
TRBV24-1	TRBJ2-1	-	-	TGTGCCACCGCCGGTAGCGGCCCGCGGAATGAGCAGTTCTTC	CATAGSGPRNEQFF
TRBV5-1	TRBJ2-7	-	TRBD1	TGCGCCAGCAGCTGGACAGGGCCGTCCGAGCAGTACTTC	CASSWTGPSEQYF
TRBV5-6	TRBJ1-2	-	TRBD1	TGTGCCAGCAGCTTGTTCCAAGGGGGCAACTATGGCTACACCTTC	CASSLFQGGNYGYTF
TRBV3-1/TRBV3-2	TRBJ1-3	-	TRBD1	TGTGCCAGCAGCCATTCGGGACAGACCCTAACTGGAAACACCATATATTTT	CASSHSGQTLTGNTIYF